The sequence of this T cell receptor beta chain was determined in a study of blood T cell repertoires in COVID-19. Study overall: In each case, the material was cDNA or gDNA derived from T cells, B-cell-depleted T cells, or PBMCs.

The CDR3 length is 16 residues. V dropped 10 bases and J dropped 2 bases, with 22 bases sitting between them. The germline V gene has CDR1 ENHRY and CDR2 SYGVKD. In the source study's methods: Nucleated cell number was recorded as an estimate derived from reference gene primer amplification. Measured with immunoSEQ multiplex PCR; TCRdb has only the in-frame clones, and not every one. V and J calls and clone size are given by that table; D and trimming were obtained from the DNA. Of about 170,000 clones listed, 84% were seen once; the top ten hold about 2.7%. Seattle-derived patients entered the study during active infection and were followed longitudinally.

The clonotype originates from an elderly woman with COVID-19, enrolled during active disease. This chain connects TRBV10-3 to TRBJ2-3; D is perhaps TRBD2 (5 bases). The sequenced material came from peripheral blood. The CDR3 sequence is CATSVGAGKPTDTQYF. The CDR3 region has the DNA TGTGCCACCTCAGTAGGAGCCGGGAAGCCCACAGATACGCAGTATTTT.